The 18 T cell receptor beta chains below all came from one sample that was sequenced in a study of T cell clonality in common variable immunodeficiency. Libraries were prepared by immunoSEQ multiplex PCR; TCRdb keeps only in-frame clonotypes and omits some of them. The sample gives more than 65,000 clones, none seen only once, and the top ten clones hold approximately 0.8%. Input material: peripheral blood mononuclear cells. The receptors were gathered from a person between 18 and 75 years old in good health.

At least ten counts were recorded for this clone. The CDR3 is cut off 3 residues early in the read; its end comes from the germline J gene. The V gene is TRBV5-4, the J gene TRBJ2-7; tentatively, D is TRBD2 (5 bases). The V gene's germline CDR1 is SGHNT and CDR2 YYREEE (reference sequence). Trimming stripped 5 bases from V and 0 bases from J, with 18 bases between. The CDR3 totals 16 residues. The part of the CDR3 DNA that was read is TGTGCCAGCAGTCCGACCATGCTAGCAGCCTCCTACGAG. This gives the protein CASSPTMLAASYE. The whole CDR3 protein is CASSPTMLAASYEQYF.

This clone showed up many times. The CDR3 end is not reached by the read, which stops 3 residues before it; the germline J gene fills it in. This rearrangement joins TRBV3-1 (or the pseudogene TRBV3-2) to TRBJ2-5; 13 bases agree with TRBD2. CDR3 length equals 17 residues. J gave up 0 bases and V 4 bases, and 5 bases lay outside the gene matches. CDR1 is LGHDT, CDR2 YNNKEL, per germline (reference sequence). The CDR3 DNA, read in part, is TGTGCCAGCAGCCTATGGACTAGCGGGAGTTACCAAGAGACC. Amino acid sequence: CASSLWTSGSYQET. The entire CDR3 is CASSLWTSGSYQETQYF.

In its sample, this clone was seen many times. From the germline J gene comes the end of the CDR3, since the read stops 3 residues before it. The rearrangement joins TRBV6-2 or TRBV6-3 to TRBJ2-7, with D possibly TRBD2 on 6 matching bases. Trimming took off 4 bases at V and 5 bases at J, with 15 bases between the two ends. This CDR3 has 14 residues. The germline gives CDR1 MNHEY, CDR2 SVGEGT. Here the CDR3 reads CASSSRLGGHEQYF. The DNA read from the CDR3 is TGTGCCAGCAGTTCACGACTAGGCGGCCACGAG.

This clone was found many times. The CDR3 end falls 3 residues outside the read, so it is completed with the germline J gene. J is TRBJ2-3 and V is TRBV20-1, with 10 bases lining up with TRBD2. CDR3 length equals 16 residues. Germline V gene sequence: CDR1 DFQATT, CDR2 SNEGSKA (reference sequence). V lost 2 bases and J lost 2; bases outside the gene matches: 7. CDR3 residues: CSARKTGLAVTDTQYF. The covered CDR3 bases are TGCAGTGCTAGAAAAACTGGACTAGCGGTCACAGATACG.

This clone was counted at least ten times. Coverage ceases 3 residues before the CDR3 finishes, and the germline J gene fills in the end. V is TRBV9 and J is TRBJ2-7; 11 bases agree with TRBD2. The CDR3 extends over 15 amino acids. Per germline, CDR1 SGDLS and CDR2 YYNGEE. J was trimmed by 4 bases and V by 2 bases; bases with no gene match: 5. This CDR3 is CASSVNSGRGYEQYF. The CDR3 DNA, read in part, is TGTGCCAGCAGCGTCAATAGCGGGAGGGGGTACGAG.

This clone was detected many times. The CDR3 DNA, read in part, is TGTGCCAGCAGCTTAAACAGGGGTATT. Its translation: CASSLNRGI. The whole CDR3 protein reads CASSLNRGIQYF. The chain links TRBV7-2 to TRBJ2-4, with 7 bases that match TRBD1. The read stops 3 residues short of the end of the CDR3; the missing end is completed from the germline J gene. This CDR3 spans 12 amino acids. The germline V gene has CDR1 SGHTA and CDR2 FQGNSA.

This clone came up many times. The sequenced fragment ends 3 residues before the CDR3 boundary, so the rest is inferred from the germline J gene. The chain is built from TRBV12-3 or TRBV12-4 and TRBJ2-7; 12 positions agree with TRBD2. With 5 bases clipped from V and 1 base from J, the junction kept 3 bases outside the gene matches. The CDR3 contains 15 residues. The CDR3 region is CASSLTSGGSYEQYF. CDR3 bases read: TGTGCCAGCAGTCTTACTAGCGGGGGGTCCTACGAG.

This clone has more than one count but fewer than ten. The CDR3 here is CASSPGQTSTDTQYF. The CDR3 bases that were read are TGTGCCAGCAGCCCCGGACAGACGAGCACAGATACG. The chain uses TRBV11-2 and TRBJ2-3; tentative D call: TRBD1 (6 bases). The sequence runs out 3 residues before the end of the CDR3; the remainder is reconstructed from the germline J gene. Germline CDR1 is SGHAT and CDR2 is FQNNGV. The CDR3 spans 15 residues. The V and J ends lost 5 bases and 0 bases respectively, with 12 bases between them.

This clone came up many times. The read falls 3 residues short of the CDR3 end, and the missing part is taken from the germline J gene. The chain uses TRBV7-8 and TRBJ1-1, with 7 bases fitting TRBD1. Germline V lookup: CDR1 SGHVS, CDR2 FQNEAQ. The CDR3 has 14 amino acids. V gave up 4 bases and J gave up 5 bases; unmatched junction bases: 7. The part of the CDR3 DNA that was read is TGTGCCAGCAGCTCGTACAGGGGATTGACTGAA. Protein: CASSSYRGLTE. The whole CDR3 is CASSSYRGLTEAFF.

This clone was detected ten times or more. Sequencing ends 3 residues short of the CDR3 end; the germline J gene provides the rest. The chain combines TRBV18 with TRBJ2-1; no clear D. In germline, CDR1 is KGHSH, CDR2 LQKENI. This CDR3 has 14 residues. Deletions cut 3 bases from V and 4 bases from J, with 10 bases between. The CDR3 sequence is CASSPLADYNEQFF. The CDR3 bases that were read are TGTGCCAGCTCACCCCTCGCAGATTACAATGAG.

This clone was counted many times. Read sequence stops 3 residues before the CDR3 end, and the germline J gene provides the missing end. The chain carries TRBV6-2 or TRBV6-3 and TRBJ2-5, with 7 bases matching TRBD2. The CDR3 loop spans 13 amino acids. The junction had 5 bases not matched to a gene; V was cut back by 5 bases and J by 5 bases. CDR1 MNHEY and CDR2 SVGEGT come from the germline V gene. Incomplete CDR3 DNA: TGTGCCAGCAGTCGAGGACTAGGGGAGACC. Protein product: CASSRGLGET. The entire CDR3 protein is CASSRGLGETQYF.

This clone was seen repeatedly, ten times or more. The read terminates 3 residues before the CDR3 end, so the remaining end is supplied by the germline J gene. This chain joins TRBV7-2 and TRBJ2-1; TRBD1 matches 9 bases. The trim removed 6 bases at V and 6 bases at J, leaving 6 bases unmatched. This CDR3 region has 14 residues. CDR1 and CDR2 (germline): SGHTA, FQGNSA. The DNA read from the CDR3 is TGTGCCAGCAGGTCCCAGGACAGGGGCAATGAG. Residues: CASRSQDRGNE. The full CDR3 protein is CASRSQDRGNEQFF.

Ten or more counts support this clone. The sequenced part of the CDR3 DNA is TGTGCCAGTAGTTCGGACAAGCAAACCTACAATGAG. Protein product: CASSSDKQTYNE. The complete CDR3 sequence is CASSSDKQTYNEQFF. The V and J genes are TRBV19 and TRBJ2-1; D perhaps matches TRBD1 (5 bases). The CDR3 extends 3 residues past the end of the read, so its final part is completed from the germline J gene. From germline, CDR1 is LNHDA and CDR2 SQIVND (reference sequence). The CDR3 covers 15 residues. V lost 5 bases and J lost 2, with 13 bases in between.

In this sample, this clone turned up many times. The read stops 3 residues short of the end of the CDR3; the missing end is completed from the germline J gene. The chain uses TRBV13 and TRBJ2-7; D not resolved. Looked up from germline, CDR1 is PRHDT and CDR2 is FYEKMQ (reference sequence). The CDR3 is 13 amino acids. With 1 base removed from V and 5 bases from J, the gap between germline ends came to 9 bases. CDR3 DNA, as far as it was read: TGTGCCAGCAGCTTAGAAGGCATCCACGAG. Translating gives CASSLEGIHE. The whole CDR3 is CASSLEGIHEQYF.

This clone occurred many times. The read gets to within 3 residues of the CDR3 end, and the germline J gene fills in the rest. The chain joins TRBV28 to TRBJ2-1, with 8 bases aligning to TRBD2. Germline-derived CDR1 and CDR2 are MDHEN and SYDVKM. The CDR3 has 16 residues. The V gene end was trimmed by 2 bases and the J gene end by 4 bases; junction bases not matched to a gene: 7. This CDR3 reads CASSLMSSGFYNEQFF. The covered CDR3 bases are TGTGCCAGCAGTTTAATGTCTAGCGGGTTTTACAATGAG.

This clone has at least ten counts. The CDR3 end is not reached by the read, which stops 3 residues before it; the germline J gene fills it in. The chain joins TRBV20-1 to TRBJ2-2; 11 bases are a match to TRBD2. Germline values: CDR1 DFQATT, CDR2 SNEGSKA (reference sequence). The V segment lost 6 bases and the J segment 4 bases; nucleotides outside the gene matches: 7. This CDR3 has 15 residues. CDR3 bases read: TGCAGTGCAACTTTAGCGGGAGGGTCCACCGGGGAG. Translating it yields CSATLAGGSTGE. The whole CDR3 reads CSATLAGGSTGELFF.

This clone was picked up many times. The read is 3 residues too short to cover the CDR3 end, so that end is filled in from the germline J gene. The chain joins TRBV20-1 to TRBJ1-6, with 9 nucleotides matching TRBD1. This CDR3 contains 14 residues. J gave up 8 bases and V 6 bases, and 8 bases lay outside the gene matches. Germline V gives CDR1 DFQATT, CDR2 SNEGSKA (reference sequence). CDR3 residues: CSAKTGGGYSPLHF. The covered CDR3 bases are TGCAGTGCCAAGACAGGGGGGGGTTATTCACCC.

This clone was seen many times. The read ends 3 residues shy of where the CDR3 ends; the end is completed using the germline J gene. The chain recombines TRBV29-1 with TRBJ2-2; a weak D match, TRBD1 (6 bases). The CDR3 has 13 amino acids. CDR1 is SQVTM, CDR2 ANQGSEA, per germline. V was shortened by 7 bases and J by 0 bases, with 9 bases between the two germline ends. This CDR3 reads CSAWDTNTGELFF. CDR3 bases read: TGCAGCGCCTGGGACACGAACACCGGGGAG.